This T cell receptor beta chain derives from a study of T cells after posttransplantation cyclophosphamide. A word on this clone: Its antigen is currently unknown.

The study's findings and limits: Recipient CMV seropositivity and CMV reactivation strongly tracked TRB clonality.

A marrow graft followed busulfan-fludarabine conditioning, with cyclophosphamide on days +3 and +4. With 5 bases removed from V and 6 bases from J, the gap between germline ends came to 13 bases. Germline V lookup: CDR1 SGHAT, CDR2 FQNNGV. CDR3 length: 13 residues. Method: immunoSEQ multiplex PCR; TCRdb's copy keeps in-frame clones and lacks some. The sample has approximately 19,000 clones, about 90% seen once. The input for sequencing was PBMCs, taken after allogeneic stem cell transplant with posttransplant cyclophosphamide. The clonotype originates from a female patient in her forties who received an allogeneic stem cell transplant from a related donor, was CMV-positive, and had no GVHD. Some T cells may possibly be graft donor cells. V and J are TRBV11-2 and TRBJ1-1; possibly TRBD1 for D (6 bases). The CDR3 coding sequence is TGTGCCAGCAGCCCTTGGACAGCTCCTGAAGCTTTCTTT. This encodes CASSPWTAPEAFF.